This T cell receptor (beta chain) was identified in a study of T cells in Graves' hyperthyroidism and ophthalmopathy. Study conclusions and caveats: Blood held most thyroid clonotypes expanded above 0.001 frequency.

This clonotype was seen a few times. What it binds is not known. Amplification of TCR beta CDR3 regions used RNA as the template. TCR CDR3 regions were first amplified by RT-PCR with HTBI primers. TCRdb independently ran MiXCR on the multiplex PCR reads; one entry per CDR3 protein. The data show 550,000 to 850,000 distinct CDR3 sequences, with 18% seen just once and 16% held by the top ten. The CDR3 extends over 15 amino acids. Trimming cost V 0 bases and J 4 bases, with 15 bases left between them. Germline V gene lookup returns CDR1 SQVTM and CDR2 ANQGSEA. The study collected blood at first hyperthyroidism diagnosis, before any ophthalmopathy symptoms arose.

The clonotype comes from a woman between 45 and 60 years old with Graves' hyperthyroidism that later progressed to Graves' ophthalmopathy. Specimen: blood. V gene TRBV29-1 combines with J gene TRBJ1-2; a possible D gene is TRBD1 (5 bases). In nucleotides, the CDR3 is TGCAGCGTTGAAGATACGGACCCGGGGACCTATGGCTACACCTTC. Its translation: CSVEDTDPGTYGYTF.